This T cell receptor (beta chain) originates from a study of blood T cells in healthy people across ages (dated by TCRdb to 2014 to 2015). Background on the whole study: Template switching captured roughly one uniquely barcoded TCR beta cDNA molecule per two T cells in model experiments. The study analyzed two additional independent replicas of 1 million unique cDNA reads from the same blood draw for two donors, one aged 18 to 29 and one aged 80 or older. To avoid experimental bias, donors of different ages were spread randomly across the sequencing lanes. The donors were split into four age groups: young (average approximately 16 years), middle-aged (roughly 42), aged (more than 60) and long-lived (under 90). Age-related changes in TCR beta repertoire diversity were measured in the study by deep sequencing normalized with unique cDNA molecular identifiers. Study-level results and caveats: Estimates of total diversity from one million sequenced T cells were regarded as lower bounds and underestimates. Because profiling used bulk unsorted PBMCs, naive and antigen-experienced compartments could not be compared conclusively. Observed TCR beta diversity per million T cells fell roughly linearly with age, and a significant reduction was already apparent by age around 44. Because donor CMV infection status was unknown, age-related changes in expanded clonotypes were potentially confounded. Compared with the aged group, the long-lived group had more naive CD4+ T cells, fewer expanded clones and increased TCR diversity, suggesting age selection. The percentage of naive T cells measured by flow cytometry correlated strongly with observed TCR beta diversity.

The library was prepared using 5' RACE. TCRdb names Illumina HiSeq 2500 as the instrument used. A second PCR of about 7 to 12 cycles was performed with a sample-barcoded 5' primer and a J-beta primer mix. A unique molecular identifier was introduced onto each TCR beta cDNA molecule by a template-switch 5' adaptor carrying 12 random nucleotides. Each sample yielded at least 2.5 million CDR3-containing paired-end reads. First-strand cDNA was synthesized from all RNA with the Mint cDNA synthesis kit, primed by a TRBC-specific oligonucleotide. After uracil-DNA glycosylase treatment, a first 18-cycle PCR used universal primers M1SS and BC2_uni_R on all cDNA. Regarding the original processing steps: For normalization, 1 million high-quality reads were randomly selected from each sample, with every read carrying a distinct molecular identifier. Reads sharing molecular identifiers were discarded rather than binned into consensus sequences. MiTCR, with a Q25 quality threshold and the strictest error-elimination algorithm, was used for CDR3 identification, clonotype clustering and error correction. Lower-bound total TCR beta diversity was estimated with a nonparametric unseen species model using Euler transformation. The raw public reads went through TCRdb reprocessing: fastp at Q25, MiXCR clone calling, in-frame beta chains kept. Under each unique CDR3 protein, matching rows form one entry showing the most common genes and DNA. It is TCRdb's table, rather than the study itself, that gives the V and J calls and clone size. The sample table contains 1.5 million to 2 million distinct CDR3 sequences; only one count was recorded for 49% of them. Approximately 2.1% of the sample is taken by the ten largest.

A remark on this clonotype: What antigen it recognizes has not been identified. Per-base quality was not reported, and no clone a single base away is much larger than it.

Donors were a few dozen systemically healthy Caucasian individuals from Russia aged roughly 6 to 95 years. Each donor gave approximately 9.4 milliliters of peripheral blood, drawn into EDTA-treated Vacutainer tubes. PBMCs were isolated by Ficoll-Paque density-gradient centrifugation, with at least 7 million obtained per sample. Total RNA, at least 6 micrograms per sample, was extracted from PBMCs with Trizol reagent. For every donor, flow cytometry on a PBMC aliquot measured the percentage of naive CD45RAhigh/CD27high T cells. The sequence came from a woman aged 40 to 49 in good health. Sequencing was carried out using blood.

CDR3 sequence: CASSYSVNRGQETQYF. The DNA is TGTGCCAGCAGTTATAGTGTTAACAGGGGACAAGAGACCCAGTACTTC. The sequence joins TRBV6-5 to TRBJ2-5; the junction holds 7 bases that match TRBD1. At the junction V is shortened by 3 bases and J by 2 bases; bases outside the gene matches: 9. From cysteine to phenylalanine, the CDR3 is 16 amino acids long. Only the CDR3 part of the read is kept: 48 bases, read in frame from the first base. The germline V gene sets CDR1 to MNHEY and CDR2 to SVGAGI.